This TCR beta chain stems from a study of Ad26.COV2.S vaccination and SARS-CoV-2 variants. Study-level information: Sample donor was a member of the COV1001 Ad26.COV2.S trial arm.

Deletions cut 1 base from V and 4 bases from J, with 3 bases between. The CDR3 has 12 amino acids. Per germline, CDR1 KGHDR and CDR2 SFDVKD. The data were produced by immunoSEQ multiplex PCR, yet TCRdb's version contains in-frame clones alone and is incomplete. The sample records 450,000 to 550,000 clones, 89% being singletons. Points on this clone: The antigen is unknown.

Noted treatment: roughly 19 received Ad26.COV2.S at low or high dose, single or two shots; roughly five received placebo; per-sample allocation not given. Day 63 following the first vaccine or placebo injection was when the samples were taken. Whole-study results and caveats: Substantial breadth was reportedly displayed by spike-specific CD8+ and CD4+ T cell responses after vaccination.

V is TRBV24-1 and J is TRBJ2-5; D gene unclear. The sequence derives from a person aged 18-65 years who received the Ad26.COV2.S COVID-19 vaccine or a placebo. Specimen: peripheral blood, collected in a trial of Ad26.COV2.S vaccine versus placebo. CDR3 nucleotides: TGTGCCACCAGTGATTTAACAGAGACCCAGTACTTC. It encodes CATSDLTETQYF.